This T cell receptor beta chain was identified during a study of immune evolution from preneoplasia to lung adenocarcinoma. Method: immunoSEQ multiplex PCR; TCRdb's copy keeps in-frame clones and lacks some. This table has around 6,300 clones, around 83% appearing once. This CDR3 contains 12 residues. With 1 base removed from V and 9 bases from J, the gap between germline ends came to 7 bases. Germline V gene sequence: CDR1 SGHAT, CDR2 FQNNGV. Macro-dissection enriched premalignant or tumor cells before nucleic acid extraction. The clonotype originates from a person between 50 and 70 years old with lung adenocarcinoma. The chain employs TRBV11-2 and TRBJ2-1; D uncertain. Sequenced sample: FFPE invasive lung adenocarcinoma tissue. The CDR3 nucleotides read TGTGCCAGCAGCTTAGGGTTCAGTGAGCAGTTCTTC. This encodes CASSLGFSEQFF.